Here is one TCR beta chain with its context. Sequencing used immunoSEQ multiplex PCR; TCRdb keeps in-frame clones, though not all of them. The profile covers 100,000 to 150,000 clones, with about nine tenths appearing a single time and less than 9.5% taken by the ten largest. The data stem from a study of control samples from healthy donors and cancer patients. The CDR3 loop spans 13 amino acids. The germline gives CDR1 SNHLY, CDR2 FYNNEI. V lost 7 bases to trimming and J lost 3 bases; unmatched junction nucleotides: 4. V usage is TRBV2 and J usage is TRBJ2-7, with 9 positions matching TRBD1. The sequence was collected from a woman aged 18-29 years in good health. The specimen was blood. The DNA for the CDR3 is TGTGCCAGCAAGGACAGGGGATACTACGAGCAGTACTTC. Amino acids: CASKDRGYYEQYF.